What follows describes a single TCR beta chain. The target of this receptor is not known. Base qualities are missing; no much larger clone stands one base away. V was cut back by 2 bases and J by 0 bases, leaving a gap of 5 bases between them. The germline V gene (reference sequence) supplies CDR1 SGHAT and CDR2 FQDESV. Counted from cysteine to phenylalanine, this CDR3 has 13 amino acids. Just CDR3 DNA is preserved here, 39 bases in frame from base 1. This specimen comes from a study of T cell repertoires in cytomegalovirus infection (dated by TCRdb to between 2017 and 2020). Broadly, across the study: Donor HLA type was relevant to the analysis, because carriage of CMV infection together with the matching HLA type was indicated by public TCR beta signatures.

Sequencing relied on an Illumina HiSeq 1500. TCRdb's own reprocessing of the public reads used fastp at Q25 and MiXCR and kept productive beta chains. For every CDR3 protein sequence, its rows merge into one entry that carries the most common genes and DNA. This sample lists under 200,000 distinct CDR3 sequences; roughly 30% were detected once. 31% of the sample is taken by the ten largest. Points the paper makes about the study in general: In both this cohort and an independent roughly 330-donor cohort, the cumulative frequency of public TCR beta family members distinguished carriers of CMV infection plus the relevant HLA type. The ex vivo response was dominated by HLA-C-restricted CMV-specific TCR beta clonotypes, which also provided the single most frequent clonotype in two of eight donors.

This TCR was sampled from a human donor in good health (CMV status not recorded). Some clones in this sample may be carry-over from other donors' samples. The V gene is TRBV11-1 and the J gene is TRBJ2-7; no D segment can be confidently identified. Sequencing was performed on PBMCs. The sequenced DNA: TGTGCCAGCAGCTTATTTAACTCCTACGAGCAGTACTTC. Its translation reads: CASSLFNSYEQYF.